What follows is one T cell receptor beta chain and its context. This clonotype was picked up a small number of times. The antigen it binds to is not known. Qualities for individual bases were not recorded, and no much larger clone is one base off. In this study, sorted CD4+ and CD8+ T cells from the blood of healthy subjects and of severe aplastic anemia patients had their TCR repertoires deep-sequenced. Ficoll-Paque density gradient centrifugation was used to isolate peripheral blood mononuclear cells. Before DNA extraction, CD4+ and CD8+ T cells were sorted by FACS or by magnetic beads. The trim is 4 bases for V and 1 base for J, with a gap of 10 bases between the germline ends. The CDR3 contains 14 residues, cysteine and phenylalanine counted. Only the CDR3 portion is preserved as DNA: 42 bases, with reading frame beginning at the first base. CDR1 and CDR2 (SNHLY, FYNNEI) derive from the germline V gene.

This specimen belongs to a study of CD8+CD57+ T cells in acquired aplastic anemia (dated by TCRdb to 2017 to 2018). The study in broad terms: DNA extracted from sorted CD4+ and CD8+ cells had a mean of about 3.2 ug, with a range of roughly 0.17 to 30 ug. Mean read counts for healthy donor samples were roughly 10 million for CD4+ cells and 11.0 million for CD8+ cells. Results the study describes overall, beyond this receptor: Between patients and healthy controls, no significant difference in CD8+ Simpson's diversity was found (P=0.060). Roughly 30 CD8+ CDR3 sequences were shared between patients and controls but appeared highly expressed in patients and within their immunodominant clones.

Genomic DNA served as template for TCR beta VDJ combination and CDR3 sequence profiling. An Illumina HiSeq 2000 was used for TCR repertoire sequencing. As for how the authors treated the data: TRBV/TRBJ rearrangement plots, CDR3 size and DJ length profiles, and Simpson's diversity index were used to evaluate the repertoires. The most abundant DNA sequence in the deep sequencing data was defined as the immunodominant clone. CDR3 amino acid sequences were checked for sharing between subjects and were compared against published repertoires and the VDJdb database. The public reads were reprocessed in TCRdb via fastp at Q25 and MiXCR, keeping in-frame beta chains. Records with the same CDR3 protein are collapsed into one entry carrying the most frequent genes and DNA. The V and J calls follow TCRdb's processing rather than the paper's. The sample yields about 220,000 distinct CDR3 sequences; approximately 35% were counted once. The ten biggest clones cover around 1.1% of the sample.

The rearranged segments are TRBV2 and TRBJ1-1; the D gene is not confidently resolved. Sequencing was performed on sorted CD4+, CD8+, or CD8+CD57+ T cells (not recorded which) from PBMCs. This receptor was identified in a human donor in good health, serving as a control. At the DNA level, the sequence is TGTGCCAGCAGTGCCGCGACACCGAACACTGAAGCTTTCTTT. It is translated as CASSAATPNTEAFF. Here the CDR3 is joined to the reference TRBV2 and TRBJ1-1 genes, and the full variable domain is: EPEVTQTPSHQVTQMGQEVILRCVPISNHLYFYWYRQILGQKVEFLVSFYNNEISEKSEIFDDQFSVERPDGSNFTLKIRSTKLEDSAMYFCASSAATPNTEAFFGQGTRLTVV.